A single sample gave rise to the 10 T cell receptor beta chains below, sequenced in a study of T-cell memory formation after mild COVID-19. TCRdb reprocessed the 5' RACE reads via MiXCR and lists one record per CDR3 protein. In the table there are some 57,000 distinct CDR3 sequences, 12% of which are singletons. The sample was PBMCs or a T cell subset sorted from them (not recorded which). The receptors stem from a man aged 18-30 years who had mild COVID-19 (a few samples of this study predate the infection). Cell type and time point are not known.

The DNA for the CDR3 is TGTGCCAGCAGTTTAGAGCGGGGTAGAGAGACCCAGTACTTC. As protein: CASSLERGRETQYF. The chain is built from TRBV12-3 or TRBV12-4 and TRBJ2-5; 7 positions agree with TRBD2. J lost 4 bases, V lost 1 base, and 3 bases had no gene match. The CDR3 loop spans 14 amino acids.

The J gene is TRBJ1-1, the V gene TRBV6-5, with D perhaps TRBD1 (5 bases). Looked up from germline, CDR1 is MNHEY and CDR2 is SVGAGI. This CDR3 has 13 residues. Deletions cut 4 bases from V and 3 bases from J, with 9 bases between. The CDR3 coding sequence is TGTGCCAGCAGTTCGAGGGGTGACACTGAAGCTTTCTTT. This codes for CASSSRGDTEAFF.

In its sample, this clonotype was seen a few times. The chain couples TRBV12-3 or TRBV12-4 to TRBJ1-5; D is unresolved. The CDR3 is 14 residues long. The V gene lost 2 bases and the J gene lost 3 bases, with 8 bases spanning the gap. DNA for the CDR3: TGTGCCAGCAGTTTAAACGGTCCCAATCAGCCCCAGCATTTT. Translated, it gives CASSLNGPNQPQHF.

V and J are TRBV7-2 and TRBJ1-6, with D perhaps matching TRBD1 (6 bases). This CDR3 spans 19 amino acids. Per germline, CDR1 SGHTA and CDR2 FQGNSA. V was shortened by 4 bases and J by 0 bases, with 19 bases between the two germline ends. The CDR3 protein is CASSWAGGAGSSYNSPLHF. The CDR3 nucleotides are TGTGCCAGCAGCTGGGCGGGGGGCGCCGGAAGCTCCTATAATTCACCCCTCCACTTT.

In this sample, this clonotype turned up a few times. The chain has TRBV7-2 and TRBJ2-5; D perhaps matches TRBD2 (5 bases). Germline V CDR1 and CDR2: SGHTA, FQGNSA. The V end was cut by 5 bases, the J end by 5 bases, with 15 bases between. There are 14 residues in the CDR3. The CDR3 sequence is CASSQWSSIETQYF. The CDR3 DNA sequence: TGTGCCAGCAGCCAGTGGTCTAGCATCGAGACCCAGTACTTC.

The rearrangement links TRBV7-9 to TRBJ1-4; D is possibly TRBD1 (5 bases). Deletions cut 4 bases from V and 2 bases from J, with 11 bases between. This CDR3 has 15 residues. Germline V gene data show CDR1 as SEHNR and CDR2 as FQNEAQ (reference sequence). Written as DNA, the CDR3 is TGTGCCAGCAGCTCCACGACAGCCACTAATGAAAAACTGTTTTTT. It codes for CASSSTTATNEKLFF.

This clonotype was counted a few times. The chain carries TRBV6-5 and TRBJ1-3; no definite D call. This CDR3 has 15 amino acids. Germline V gene sequence: CDR1 MNHEY, CDR2 SVGAGI. V was clipped by 0 bases and J by 6 bases, with 12 bases between them. Here the CDR3 DNA reads TGTGCCAGCAGTTACTCGATTGGTGGGGAAAACACCATATATTTT. It encodes CASSYSIGGENTIYF.

This chain connects TRBV30 to TRBJ2-3; 9 bases match TRBD2. With V trimmed by 0 bases and J by 0 bases, 4 bases remained unmatched. CDR1 is GTSNPN and CDR2 is SVGIG in the germline V gene (reference sequence). This CDR3 has 16 residues. CDR3 coding DNA: TGTGCCTGGAGTGTGTGGGCGGGGGGGAGCACAGATACGCAGTATTTT. Its protein is CAWSVWAGGSTDTQYF.

A few counts support this clonotype. The CDR3 DNA follows: TGCGCCAGCAGCCAGTTCGGCAGGAACACTGAAGCTTTCTTT. The encoded protein is CASSQFGRNTEAFF. The V and J genes are TRBV4-1 and TRBJ1-1, with D unclear. The V end was cut by 3 bases, the J end by 1 base, with 9 bases between. This CDR3 is 14 amino acids long. The germline CDR1 and CDR2 sequences are MGHRA and YSYEKL.

This clonotype was picked up many times. The DNA of the CDR3 is TGTGCCAGCAGTTTTGGACTCTCAATGGGGACCGGGGAGCTGTTTTTT. This sequence encodes CASSFGLSMGTGELFF. The rearrangement links TRBV28 to TRBJ2-2, with D possibly TRBD2 on 5 matching bases. Per germline, CDR1 MDHEN and CDR2 SYDVKM. V was cut by 3 bases and J by 5 bases, with 16 bases left in between. The CDR3 extends over 16 amino acids.